The rows below give T cell receptor beta chains drawn from one sample of a study of shared clonotypes between healthy human individuals. Data came from immunoSEQ multiplex PCR; TCRdb stores just in-frame clones and leaves some out. The sample includes more than 400,000 clones, less than 96% of them seen just once. The sequenced sample consisted of naive CD4+ T cells sorted from blood. Receptors were obtained from a woman under 40 in good health. Both conserved end residues are part of each CDR3. Each record gives: V gene, D gene, J gene, clone size, CDR3 DNA, CDR3 protein. D genes are given only for firm matches. The size field is filled for only some rows; it gives once, few, many or a size class.

>TRBV4-1|NA|TRBJ2-7|NA
TGCGCCAGCAGCCAAGCTGGAGTTGCCTCCTACGAGCAGTACTTC
CASSQAGVASYEQYF
>TRBV28|NA|TRBJ2-7|once
TGTGCCAGCAGGAACGTAAATAGGCGCGAGCAGTACTTC
CASRNVNRREQYF
>TRBV4-1|TRBD1|TRBJ1-5|NA
TGCGCCAGCAGCCGAGAGACAGGGGGCAATCAGCCCCAGCATTTT
CASSRETGGNQPQHF
>TRBV18|NA|TRBJ2-7|once
TGTGCCAGCTCACCACGACCGGGACGGAGCTCCTACGAGCAGTACTTC
CASSPRPGRSSYEQYF
>TRBV4-1|NA|TRBJ2-5|NA
TGCGCCAGCAGCCCGACGACCGCTTTTTCGACCCAGTACTTC
CASSPTTAFSTQYF
>TRBV28|NA|TRBJ1-6|once
TGTGCCAGCAGTTCCCCCCGCGGGTTACGATCACCCCTCCACTTT
CASSSPRGLRSPLHF
>TRBV11-2|TRBD1|TRBJ2-3|NA
TGTGCCAGCAGCTCTGGACAGGGCGTGGGTACGCAGTATTTT
CASSSGQGVGTQYF
>TRBV5-1|NA|TRBJ2-3|NA
TGCGCCAGCAGCCCGGGAGTGGAGGGGGGCACAGATACGCAGTATTTT
CASSPGVEGGTDTQYF
>TRBV28|NA|TRBJ2-7|once
TGTGCCAGCAGGCCCACGGGATCCTCCTACGAGCAGTACTTC
CASRPTGSSYEQYF
>TRBV9|NA|TRBJ1-5|NA
TGTGCCAGCAGCGTAGACGACAATCAGCCCCAGCATTTT
CASSVDDNQPQHF
>TRBV6-4|TRBD1|TRBJ1-1|NA
TGTGCCAGCAGTGTTCAGGGGGGAGGCACTGAAGCTTTCTTT
CASSVQGGGTEAFF
>TRBV28|NA|TRBJ1-2|NA
TGTGCCAGCAGTTTATATGGGGTCGGCTACACCTTC
CASSLYGVGYTF
>TRBV7-2|NA|TRBJ1-2|NA
TGTGCCAGCAGCTTTCCAGGGACTAACTATGGCTACACCTTC
CASSFPGTNYGYTF
>TRBV18|NA|TRBJ1-2|once
TGTGCCAGCTCACCACCAGAGGGGTCTGGCTACACCTTC
CASSPPEGSGYTF
>TRBV7-9|NA|TRBJ1-5|NA
TGTGCCAGCAGCCCCCAAACAGGCTTCGGGCAGCCCCAGCATTTT
CASSPQTGFGQPQHF
>TRBV30|TRBD2|TRBJ2-1|NA
TGTGCCTGGAGTAGCGGGAGTGTCAAGTTCTTC
CAWSSGSVKFF
>TRBV7-8|NA|TRBJ2-7|once
TGTGCCAGCAGCTTTACAGGCTACGAGCAGTACTTC
CASSFTGYEQYF
>TRBV29-1|TRBD2|TRBJ2-1|NA
TGCAGCGTTGGCCTGGGACTAGCGGGAGACTACAATGAGCAGTTCTTC
CSVGLGLAGDYNEQFF
>TRBV7-3|NA|TRBJ2-7|NA
TGTGCCAGCAGCCGGGCTGGGGGTGCCCCGGGAGAGCAGTACTTC
CASSRAGGAPGEQYF
>TRBV19|NA|TRBJ2-7|NA
TGTGCCAGTAGTATAGACGTGAACTCCTACGAGCAGTACTTC
CASSIDVNSYEQYF
>TRBV6-6|NA|TRBJ1-1|once
TGTGCCAGCAGCATAGTGGGGGGGACGAACACTGAAGCTTTCTTT
CASSIVGGTNTEAFF
>TRBV2|NA|TRBJ2-7|once
TGTGCCAGCACCTCAATGCCAGCCTACGAGCAGTACTTC
CASTSMPAYEQYF
>TRBV5-8|NA|TRBJ1-2|NA
TGTGCCAGCAGCTTGTTCTCCCCGCCTTATGGCTACACCTTC
CASSLFSPPYGYTF
>TRBV21-1|NA|TRBJ1-4|NA
TGTGCCAGCAGCGGGGGCGGAAAACTGTTTTTT
CASSGGGKLFF
>TRBV5-4|NA|TRBJ2-7|NA
TGTGCCAGCAGCTATTGGTGGGCAGACTCCTACGAGCAGTACTTC
CASSYWWADSYEQYF
>TRBV6-1|NA|TRBJ1-5|NA
TGTGCCAGCAGTGACCCGGGGGGTGAGCCCCAGCATTTT
CASSDPGGEPQHF
>TRBV6-5|TRBD1|TRBJ2-7|NA
TGTGCCAGCAGTTACAATCCGGGACAGGGTTACGAGCAGTACTTC
CASSYNPGQGYEQYF
>TRBV2|NA|TRBJ2-7|once
TGTGCCAGCAGGGGTTCTAGTATCTCCTACGAGCAGTACTTC
CASRGSSISYEQYF
>TRBV19|NA|TRBJ2-7|NA
TGTGCCAGTAGTATTTCTTCCCAGTCCTACGAGCAGTACTTC
CASSISSQSYEQYF
>TRBV19|NA|TRBJ1-2|NA
TGTGCCAGTAGTAATGGCCCTAGCAGGGACTATGGCTACACCTTC
CASSNGPSRDYGYTF
>TRBV7-2|NA|TRBJ1-1|NA
TGTGCCAGCAGCTCCCAGGGGCTGAACACTGAAGCTTTCTTT
CASSSQGLNTEAFF
>TRBV4-2|NA|TRBJ2-7|NA
TGTGCCAGCAGCCAAGGGGACCTCCGGGACGGCTACGAGCAGTACTTC
CASSQGDLRDGYEQYF
>TRBV30|TRBD2|TRBJ2-5|NA
TGTGCCTGGAGTGTCGGTAGCGGGGGAGAGACCCAGTACTTC
CAWSVGSGGETQYF
>TRBV27|NA|TRBJ2-1|NA
TGTGCCAGCAGTTTATGGGCGGTCAGCTCCTACAATGAGCAGTTCTTC
CASSLWAVSSYNEQFF
>TRBV28|NA|TRBJ2-7|NA
TGTGCCAGCAGCCCCTTCAGCACAGGTTCCTCCTACGAGCAGTACTTC
CASSPFSTGSSYEQYF
>TRBV7-2|NA|TRBJ1-1|NA
TGTGCCAGCAGCTTAGCGCCGGGAGGACTGAACACTGAAGCTTTCTTT
CASSLAPGGLNTEAFF
>TRBV27|NA|TRBJ2-3|NA
TGTGCCAGCAAGTTACAGGACACAGATACGCAGTATTTT
CASKLQDTDTQYF
>TRBV29-1|NA|TRBJ2-2|NA
TGCAGCGTGGGTCCGTCAGCGAACACCGGGGAGCTGTTTTTT
CSVGPSANTGELFF
>TRBV7-2|NA|TRBJ1-2|NA
TGTGCCAGCAGCCCATCGGGCCTCTACTCTAACTATGGCTACACCTTC
CASSPSGLYSNYGYTF
>TRBV6-5|TRBD1|TRBJ1-4|NA
TGTGCCAGCAGGGGGACAGTCACAACTAATGAAAAACTGTTTTTT
CASRGTVTTNEKLFF
>TRBV28|NA|TRBJ1-2|NA
TGTGCCACCCGGTCTTATGGCTACACCTTC
CATRSYGYTF
>TRBV28|NA|TRBJ2-7|NA
TGTGCCAGCAGTCCCACTTATCCAGGGAACTACGAGCAGTACTTC
CASSPTYPGNYEQYF
>TRBV29-1|NA|TRBJ1-1|NA
TGCAGCGTTGAAGATCAAGGGAGAGAAGCTTTCTTT
CSVEDQGREAFF
>TRBV27|NA|TRBJ1-6|NA
TGTGCCAGCAGTTTATTTGTGGCGGACCGCTATAATTCACCCCTCCACTTT
CASSLFVADRYNSPLHF
>TRBV7-8|NA|TRBJ2-5|NA
TGTGCCAGCAGCTGGACAGTGGAGCAGTACTTC
CASSWTVEQYF
>TRBV19|TRBD2|TRBJ2-7|NA
TGTGCCAGTAGCACCGGGGGGACGGGGACTGTCTACGAGCAGTACTTC
CASSTGGTGTVYEQYF
>TRBV6-6|TRBD1|TRBJ1-5|NA
TGTGCCAGCAGCGACGGACAGGGTTATCAGCCCCAGCATTTT
CASSDGQGYQPQHF